Below, 18 T cell receptor beta chains from the same sample are listed, as sequenced in a study of CD8 T cells in ankylosing spondylitis (dated 2017 in TCRdb). Library preparation was by 5' RACE. The sequencing machine was an Illumina HiSeq 2500. TCRdb cleaned the public reads at Q25 with fastp, built clones with MiXCR and kept in-frame beta chains. Rows merge per CDR3 protein into single entries with the most common DNA and genes. Present in this sample are about 360,000 distinct CDR3 sequences, approximately 14% of which were seen just once. The ten top clones hold approximately 0.99% of the sample. The sequenced sample was blood, either unsorted or a sorted T cell fraction (not recorded which). These TCRs come from a male donor with ankylosing spondylitis or in good health (not recorded which).

This clonotype appeared many times. The V and J genes are TRBV7-2 and TRBJ2-7; unclear D gene. This CDR3 has 14 amino acids. Trimming removed 2 bases at V and 0 bases at J, with 8 bases between. CDR1 and CDR2 (germline): SGHTA, FQGNSA. The CDR3, as DNA: TGTGCCAGCAGCTTAAGTGTCAGCTCCTACGAGCAGTACTTC. This codes for CASSLSVSSYEQYF. Combining the CDR3 with reference TRBV7-2 and TRBJ2-7 gives the whole variable domain GAGVSQSPSNKVTEKGKDVELRCDPISGHTALYWYRQSLGQGLEFLIYFQGNSAPDKSGLPSDRFSAERTGGSVSTLTIQRTQQEDSAVYLCASSLSVSSYEQYFGPGTRLTVT.

This clonotype was recorded a few times. The chain joins TRBV9 to TRBJ1-5; D gene ambiguous. V was shortened by 0 bases and J by 0 bases, with 7 bases between the two germline ends. The CDR3 spans 15 residues. Germline lookup yields CDR1 SGDLS and CDR2 YYNGEE. CDR3: CASSVAGDSNQPQHF. CDR3 sequence (DNA): TGTGCCAGCAGCGTAGCGGGTGATAGCAATCAGCCCCAGCATTTT.

The chain combines TRBV6-2 or TRBV6-3 with TRBJ1-2; D is undetermined. V was shortened by 4 bases and J by 0 bases, with 9 bases between the two germline ends. In germline, CDR1 is MNHEY, CDR2 SVGEGT. CDR3 size: 14 residues. Here the CDR3 DNA reads TGTGCCAGCAGTTCGTCCTCAGCTAACTATGGCTACACCTTC. This sequence encodes CASSSSSANYGYTF.

The V gene is TRBV6-1, the J gene TRBJ2-2; the match to TRBD1 covers 11 bases. From germline, CDR1 is MNHNS and CDR2 SASEGT. The CDR3 is 15 amino acids. With V trimmed by 6 bases and J by 5 bases, 5 bases remained unmatched. The CDR3 spells CASSVGTGGTGELFF. As DNA, the CDR3 is TGTGCCAGCAGCGTGGGGACAGGGGGGACCGGGGAGCTGTTTTTT.

A few counts support this clonotype. V is TRBV6-2 or TRBV6-3 and J is TRBJ2-3; 7 positions match TRBD2. This CDR3 is built from 14 residues. Germline CDR1 reads MNHEY; CDR2 reads SVGEGT. Trimming at V came to 5 bases and at J to 6 bases, leaving 8 bases not matched to a gene. The CDR3, as DNA: TGTGCCAGCAGTCGACTGGGAGGGCCGGATACGCAGTATTTT. Protein sequence: CASSRLGGPDTQYF.

In this sample, this clonotype turned up a few times. This chain joins TRBV11-3 and TRBJ1-5; TRBD1 is a possible D gene (5 bases). CDR3 length: 13 residues. Germline assignment: CDR1 SGHNT and CDR2 YENEEA. The V and J ends lost 1 base and 9 bases respectively, with 10 bases between them. This chain's CDR3 is CASSLGAGGPQHF. The CDR3 DNA follows: TGTGCCAGCAGCTTAGGGGCCGGGGGGCCCCAGCATTTT.

This chain uses TRBV11-1 with TRBJ2-1, with D perhaps given as TRBD1 or TRBD2 (7 bases each). V lost 2 bases and J lost 1, with 18 bases in between. Germline CDR1 is SGHAT and CDR2 is FQDESV (reference sequence). The CDR3 sequence is 18 residues long. This chain's CDR3 is CASSLRGGVGQSYNEQFF. The CDR3 bases are TGTGCCAGCAGCTTAAGGGGGGGTGTGGGACAGTCCTACAATGAGCAGTTCTTC.

In this sample, this clonotype turned up a few times. The rearrangement uses TRBV20-1 and TRBJ2-5; D could derive from TRBD1 or TRBD2 (7 bases each). Germline V CDR1 and CDR2: DFQATT, SNEGSKA (reference sequence). V lost 6 bases and J lost 4, with 18 bases in between. The length of the CDR3 is 14 residues. CDR3 coding DNA: TGCAGTGCCCCGAAGGGAGGGGGCAGAGAGACCCAGTACTTC. Encoded protein: CSAPKGGGRETQYF.

The rearrangement links TRBV18 to TRBJ2-1; TRBD1 might be the D (6 bases). CDR1 and CDR2 from the germline V gene are KGHSH and LQKENI. The ends were cut back, 4 bases at V and 0 bases at J, with 16 bases in the middle. The CDR3 consists of 17 residues. CDR3 nucleotides: TGTGCCAGCTCACATCAAGGGGGTCAGGGCTCCTACAATGAGCAGTTCTTC. Encoded protein: CASSHQGGQGSYNEQFF.

The rearrangement links TRBV5-1 to TRBJ1-1; TRBD1 agrees at 7 bases. There are 15 residues in the CDR3. With V trimmed by 2 bases and J by 5 bases, 9 bases remained unmatched. Germline V CDR1 and CDR2: SGHRS, YFSETQ. The CDR3 region is CASSFTDRAETEAFF. CDR3 in DNA: TGCGCCAGCAGCTTCACAGACAGGGCAGAGACTGAAGCTTTCTTT.

This clonotype was seen more than once but under ten times. The CDR3 region has the DNA TGTGCCAGCAGCGTGGACAGGCGGAATTCACCCCTCCACTTT. Amino acids: CASSVDRRNSPLHF. The chain has TRBV2 and TRBJ1-6, with TRBD1 matching 7 bases. The CDR3 has 14 residues. From germline, CDR1 is SNHLY and CDR2 FYNNEI. The trim removed 6 bases at V and 7 bases at J, leaving 6 bases unmatched.

This clonotype occurred a few times. The chain uses TRBV30 and TRBJ2-2; D is possibly TRBD1 (6 bases). The CDR3 extends over 14 amino acids. Per the germline V gene, CDR1 is GTSNPN and CDR2 is SVGIG (reference sequence). Trimming stripped 2 bases from V and 7 bases from J, with 14 bases between. The CDR3 nucleotides are TGTGCCTGGAGTACGTGGGGGCGCTTCGGGGAGCTGTTTTTT. It translates to CAWSTWGRFGELFF.

This clonotype came up a few times. The CDR3 reads CASSFGGQGEDGYTF. CDR3 DNA: TGCGCCAGCAGCTTCGGCGGACAGGGAGAAGATGGCTACACCTTC. The V gene is TRBV5-1, the J gene TRBJ1-2, with TRBD1 matching over 8 bases. Trimming removed 2 bases from V and 6 bases from J; junction bases left unmatched: 9. Germline values: CDR1 SGHRS, CDR2 YFSETQ. CDR3 length: 15 residues.

The rearrangement joins TRBV27 to TRBJ2-3; D perhaps matches TRBD1 (7 bases). Trimming took 6 bases from V and 6 from J, leaving 22 bases between them. The CDR3 loop spans 16 amino acids. CDR1 and CDR2 from the germline V gene are MNHEY and SMNVEV (reference sequence). In nucleotides, the CDR3 is TGTGCCAGCAGCTCCCCAGGGGGGATAAGCGTCGATACGCAGTATTTT. Residues: CASSSPGGISVDTQYF.

This clonotype turned up a few times. The V and J genes are TRBV7-2 and TRBJ2-3; D possibly corresponds to TRBD2 (5 bases). Germline V gene lookup returns CDR1 SGHTA and CDR2 FQGNSA. The V end lost 3 bases, the J end lost 2 bases, and 12 bases lay between the germline ends. The length of the CDR3 is 15 residues. CDR3 sequence reads: CASSLLALDTDTQYF. The CDR3 nucleotides are TGTGCCAGCAGCTTGCTAGCTCTTGACACAGATACGCAGTATTTT.

V usage is TRBV5-1 and J usage is TRBJ1-3, with TRBD1 matching over 7 bases. V dropped 4 bases and J dropped 3; count of bases not matched to a gene: 4. Germline CDR1 and CDR2: SGHRS and YFSETQ. The CDR3 totals 14 residues. CDR3 DNA: TGCGCCAGCAGCGGCCGGGACAGTGGAAACACCATATATTTT. As protein: CASSGRDSGNTIYF.

The J gene is TRBJ2-7, the V gene TRBV5-1; 14 nucleotides match TRBD2. The length of the CDR3 is 16 residues. With 3 bases clipped from V and 6 bases from J, the junction kept 8 bases outside the gene matches. The germline CDR1 and CDR2 sequences are SGHRS and YFSETQ. CDR3 DNA sequence: TGCGCCAGCAGCTATGGGACTAGCGGGAGCGGATCCGAGCAGTACTTC. Its protein is CASSYGTSGSGSEQYF.

This chain uses TRBV5-1 with TRBJ2-2; TRBD2 is a possible D gene (5 bases). The CDR3 loop spans 16 amino acids. The V and J ends lost 4 bases and 4 bases respectively, with 17 bases between them. Germline lookup yields CDR1 SGHRS and CDR2 YFSETQ. CDR3 amino acids: CASSLTLARGTGELFF. DNA of the CDR3: TGCGCCAGCAGCCTGACCCTAGCCCGGGGCACCGGGGAGCTGTTTTTT.